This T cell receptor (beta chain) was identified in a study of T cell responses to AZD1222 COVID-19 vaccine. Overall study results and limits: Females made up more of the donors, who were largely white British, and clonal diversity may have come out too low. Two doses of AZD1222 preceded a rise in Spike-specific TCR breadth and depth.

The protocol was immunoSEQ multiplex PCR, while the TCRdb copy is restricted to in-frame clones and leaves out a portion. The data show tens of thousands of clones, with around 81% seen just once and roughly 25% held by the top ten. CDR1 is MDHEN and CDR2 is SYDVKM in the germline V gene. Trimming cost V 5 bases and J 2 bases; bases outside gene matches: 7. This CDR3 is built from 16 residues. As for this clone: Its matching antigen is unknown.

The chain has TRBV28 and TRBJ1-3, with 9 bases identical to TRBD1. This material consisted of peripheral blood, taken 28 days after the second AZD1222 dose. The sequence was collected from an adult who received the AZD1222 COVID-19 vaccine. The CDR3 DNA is TGTGCCAGCAGTCCGCAGGACAGGGGAACTGGAAACACCATATATTTT. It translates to CASSPQDRGTGNTIYF.